This T cell receptor beta chain stems from a study of naive and memory T cell subsets. From the second PCR step, alpha and beta chains were amplified apart. This clonotype was seen ten or more times. The target antigen is unknown. An equimolar mix of two oligonucleotides served as the beta constant-region primer for TRBC1 and TRBC2. The ligated cDNA underwent four PCR rounds using SP2 and nested alpha and beta constant-region primers. TCRdb processed the UMI-ligation and nested PCR reads anew with MiXCR; each CDR3 protein has one entry. The sample includes under 150,000 distinct CDR3 sequences, 15% to 20% seen only once; the top ten take about 0.57%. General study findings and limits: Gini index rose across naive, CM, EM and EMRA in CD4 and CD8. TCR abundance followed a power law differing between naive and memory subsets. Possibly reflecting memory cells re-expressing CD45RA, a few larger clonotypes occurred in naive repertoires, especially CD8. Over 95% of naive TCR sequences appeared only once after error correction, unlike memory subsets.

The ends were cut back, 3 bases at V and 3 bases at J, with 6 bases in the middle. Germline lookup yields CDR1 SQVTM and CDR2 ANQGSEA. The CDR3 runs 11 residues. Sequences were obtained from naive CD8+ T cells from blood. The origin of this receptor is a human donor in good health. The chain carries TRBV29-1 and TRBJ2-7, with D hard to call. CDR3 DNA: TGCAGCGTTGAGCACGACTACGAGCAGTACTTC. Its protein product is CSVEHDYEQYF.